The table lists the clone carrying this TCR beta chain with a count of one. This entry belongs to a study of blood T cell repertoires in COVID-19. Study-level background: COVID-19 samples collected from the United States, Italy and Spain covered acute and convalescent phases.

The CDR3 covers 12 residues. The V end was cut by 7 bases, the J end by 6 bases, with 13 bases between. CDR1 is SNHLY and CDR2 is FYNNEI in the germline V gene. Original analysis: Estimation of nucleated cell counts relied on the amplification of reference gene primers. Repertoires were generated with immunoSEQ multiplex PCR, while TCRdb's copy carries only in-frame clones and drops some. That table furnishes V, J and clone size, whereas the DNA furnished D and trimming. This table holds some 150,000 clones, approximately 82% found once. The chain links TRBV2 to TRBJ2-7; D is possibly TRBD2 (6 bases). Sequenced material: peripheral blood. This clonotype was sampled from a human donor in a cohort sampled during active COVID-19. CDR3 DNA: TGTGCCAGCATCGGGGACTCAGTCGAGCAGTACTTC. It is translated as CASIGDSVEQYF.